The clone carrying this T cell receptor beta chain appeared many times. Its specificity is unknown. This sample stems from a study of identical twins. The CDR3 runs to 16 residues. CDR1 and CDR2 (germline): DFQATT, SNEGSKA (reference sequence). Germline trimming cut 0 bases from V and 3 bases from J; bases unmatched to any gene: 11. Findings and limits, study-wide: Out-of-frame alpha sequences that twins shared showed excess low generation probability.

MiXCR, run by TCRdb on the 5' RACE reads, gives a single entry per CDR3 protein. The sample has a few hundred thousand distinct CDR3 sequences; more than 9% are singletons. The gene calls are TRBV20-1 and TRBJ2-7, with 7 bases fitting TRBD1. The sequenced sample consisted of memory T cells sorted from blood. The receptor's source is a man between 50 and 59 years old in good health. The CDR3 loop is CSARDSGTVINYEQYF. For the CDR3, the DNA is TGCAGTGCTAGAGATTCGGGGACAGTCATAAACTACGAGCAGTACTTC.